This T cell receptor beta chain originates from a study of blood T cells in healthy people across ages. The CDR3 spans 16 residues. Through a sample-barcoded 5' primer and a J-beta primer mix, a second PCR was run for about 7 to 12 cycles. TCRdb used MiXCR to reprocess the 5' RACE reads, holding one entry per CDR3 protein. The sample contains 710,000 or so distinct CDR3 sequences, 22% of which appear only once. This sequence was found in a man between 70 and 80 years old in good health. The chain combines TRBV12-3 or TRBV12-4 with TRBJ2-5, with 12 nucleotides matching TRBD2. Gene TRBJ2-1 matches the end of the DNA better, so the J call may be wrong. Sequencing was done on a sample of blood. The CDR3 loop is CASSPLAGGPYNEQFF. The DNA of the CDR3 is TGTGCCAGCAGCCCCCTAGCGGGGGGGCCTTACAATGAGCAGTTCTTC.